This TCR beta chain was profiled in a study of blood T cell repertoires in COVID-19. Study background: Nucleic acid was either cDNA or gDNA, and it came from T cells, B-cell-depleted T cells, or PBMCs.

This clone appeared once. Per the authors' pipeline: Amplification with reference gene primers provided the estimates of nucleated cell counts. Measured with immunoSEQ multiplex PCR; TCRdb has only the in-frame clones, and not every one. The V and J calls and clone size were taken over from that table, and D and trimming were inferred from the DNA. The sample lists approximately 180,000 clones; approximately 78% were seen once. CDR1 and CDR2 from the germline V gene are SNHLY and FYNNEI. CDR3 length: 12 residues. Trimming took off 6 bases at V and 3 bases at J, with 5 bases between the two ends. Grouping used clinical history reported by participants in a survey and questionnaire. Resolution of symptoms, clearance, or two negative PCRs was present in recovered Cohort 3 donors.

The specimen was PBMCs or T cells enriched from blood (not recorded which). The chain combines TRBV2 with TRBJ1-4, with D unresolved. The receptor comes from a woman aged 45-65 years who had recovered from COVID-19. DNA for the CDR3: TGTGCCAGCAGGAGCCCTAATGAAAAACTGTTTTTT. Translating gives CASRSPNEKLFF.